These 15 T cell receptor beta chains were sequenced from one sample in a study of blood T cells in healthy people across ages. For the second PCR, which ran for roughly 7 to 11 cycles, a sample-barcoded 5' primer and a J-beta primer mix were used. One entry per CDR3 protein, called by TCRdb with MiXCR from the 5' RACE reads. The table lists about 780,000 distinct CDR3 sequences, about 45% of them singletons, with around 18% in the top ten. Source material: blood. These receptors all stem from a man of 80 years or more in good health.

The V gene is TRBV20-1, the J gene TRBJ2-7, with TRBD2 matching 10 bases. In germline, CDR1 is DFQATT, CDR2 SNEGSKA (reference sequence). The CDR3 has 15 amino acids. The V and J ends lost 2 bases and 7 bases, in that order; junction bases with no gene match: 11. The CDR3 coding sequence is TGCAGTGCTAGACCTAGCGGGAGAACAATGAGAGAGCAGTACTTC. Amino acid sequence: CSARPSGRTMREQYF.

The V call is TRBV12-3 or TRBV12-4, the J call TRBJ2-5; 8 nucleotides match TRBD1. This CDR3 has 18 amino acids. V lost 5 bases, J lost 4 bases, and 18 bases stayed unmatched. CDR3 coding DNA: TGTGCCAGCAGTAGGACAGGGTATAGAGAACTTGGGGGAGAGACCCAGTACTTC. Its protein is CASSRTGYRELGGETQYF.

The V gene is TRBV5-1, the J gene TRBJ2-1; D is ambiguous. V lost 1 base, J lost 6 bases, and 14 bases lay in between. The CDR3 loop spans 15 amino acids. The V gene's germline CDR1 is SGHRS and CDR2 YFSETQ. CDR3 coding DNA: TGCGCCAGCAGCTTGTATGGGGATCCGACCAATGAGCAGTTCTTC. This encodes CASSLYGDPTNEQFF.

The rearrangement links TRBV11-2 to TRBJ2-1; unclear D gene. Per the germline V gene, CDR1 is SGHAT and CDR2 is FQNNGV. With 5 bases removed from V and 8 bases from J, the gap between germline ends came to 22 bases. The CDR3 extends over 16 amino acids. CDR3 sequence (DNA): TGTGCCAGCAGCCATTTTGCGGCGGCCCGTCCTTATGAGCAGTTCTTC. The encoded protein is CASSHFAAARPYEQFF.

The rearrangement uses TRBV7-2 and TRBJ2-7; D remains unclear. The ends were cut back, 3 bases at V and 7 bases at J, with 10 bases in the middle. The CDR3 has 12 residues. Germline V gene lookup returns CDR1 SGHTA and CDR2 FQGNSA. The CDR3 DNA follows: TGTGCCAGCAGCTTCCTTAACAATGAGCAGTACTTC. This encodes CASSFLNNEQYF.

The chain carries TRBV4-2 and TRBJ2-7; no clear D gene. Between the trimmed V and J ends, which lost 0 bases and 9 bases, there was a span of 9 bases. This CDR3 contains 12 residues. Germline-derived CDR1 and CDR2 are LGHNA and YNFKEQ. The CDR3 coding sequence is TGTGCCAGCAGCCAAGATAGGGCCCGGCAGTACTTC. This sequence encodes CASSQDRARQYF.

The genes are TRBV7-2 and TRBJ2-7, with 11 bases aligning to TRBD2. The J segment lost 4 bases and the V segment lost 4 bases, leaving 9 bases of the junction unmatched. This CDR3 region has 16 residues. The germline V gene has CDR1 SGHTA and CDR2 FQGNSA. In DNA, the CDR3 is TGTGCCAGCAGCTCGTCGAGACTAGCGGGATCTTACGAGCAGTACTTC. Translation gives CASSSSRLAGSYEQYF.

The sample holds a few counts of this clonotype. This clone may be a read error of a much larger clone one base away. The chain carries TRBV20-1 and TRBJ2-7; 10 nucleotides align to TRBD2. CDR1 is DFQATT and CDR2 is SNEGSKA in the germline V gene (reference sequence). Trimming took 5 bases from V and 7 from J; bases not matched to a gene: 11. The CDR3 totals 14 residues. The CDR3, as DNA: TGCAGTGCTCTCCGGACTAGCGGATACAATGAGCAGTACTTC. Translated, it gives CSALRTSGYNEQYF.

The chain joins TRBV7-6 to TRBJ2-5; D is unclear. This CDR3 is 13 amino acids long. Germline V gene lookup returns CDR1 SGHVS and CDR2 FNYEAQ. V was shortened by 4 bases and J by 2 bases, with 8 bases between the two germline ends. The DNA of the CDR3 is TGTGCCAGCAGCTATACACAACAAGAGACCCAGTACTTC. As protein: CASSYTQQETQYF.

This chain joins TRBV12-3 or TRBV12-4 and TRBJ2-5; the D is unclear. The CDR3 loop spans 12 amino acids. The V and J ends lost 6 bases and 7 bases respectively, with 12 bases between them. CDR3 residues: CASSRSPSTQYF. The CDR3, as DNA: TGTGCCAGCAGCCGTTCCCCATCGACCCAGTACTTC.

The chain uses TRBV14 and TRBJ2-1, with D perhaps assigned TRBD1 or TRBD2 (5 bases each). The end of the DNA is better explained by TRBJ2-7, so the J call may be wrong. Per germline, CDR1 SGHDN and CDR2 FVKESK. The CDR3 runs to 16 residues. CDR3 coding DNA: TGTGCCAGCAGCCGGGGACGGGCGAGCTCCTACAATGAGCAGTACTTC. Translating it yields CASSRGRASSYNEQYF.

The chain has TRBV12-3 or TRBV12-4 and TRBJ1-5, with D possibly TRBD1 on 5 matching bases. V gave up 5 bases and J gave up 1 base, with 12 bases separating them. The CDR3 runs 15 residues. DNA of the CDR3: TGTGCCAGCAGTCCTCAGGGTCGAAGCAATCAGCCCCAGCATTTT. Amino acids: CASSPQGRSNQPQHF.

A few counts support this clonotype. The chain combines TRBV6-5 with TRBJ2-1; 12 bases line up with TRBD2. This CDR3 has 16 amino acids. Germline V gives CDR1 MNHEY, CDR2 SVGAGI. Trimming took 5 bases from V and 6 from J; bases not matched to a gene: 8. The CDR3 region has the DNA TGTGCCAGCAGTCCCCAGACTAGCGGGAGCCCCAATGAGCAGTTCTTC. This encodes CASSPQTSGSPNEQFF.

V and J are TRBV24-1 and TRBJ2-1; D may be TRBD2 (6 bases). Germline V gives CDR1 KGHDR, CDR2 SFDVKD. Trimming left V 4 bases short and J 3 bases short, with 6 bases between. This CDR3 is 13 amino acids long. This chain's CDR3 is CATSEGGYNEQFF. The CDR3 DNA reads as TGTGCCACCAGTGAGGGGGGCTACAATGAGCAGTTCTTC.

The chain's CDR3 is CASSFQGLVTNEQFF. The DNA for the CDR3 is TGTGCCAGCAGTTTCCAGGGACTAGTAACCAACGAGCAGTTCTTC. The V call is TRBV12-3 or TRBV12-4, the J call TRBJ2-1; 8 nucleotides agree with TRBD2. The junction had 11 bases not matched to a gene; V was cut back by 3 bases and J by 10 bases. This CDR3 contains 15 residues.